This TCR beta chain was identified in a study of cytomegalovirus exposure and HLA in healthy donors. Study-wide context: In a previous analysis, 95 million to 130 million unique TCR beta sequences were found from 150 million to 200 million T cells. Whole-study results and caveats: It was likely that a cluster of highly shared sequence variants was a sequencing artifact. Relative to equally common others, HLA-associated TCR beta chains showed greater clonal expansion in a later analysis.

The V gene lost 5 bases and the J gene lost 5 bases, with 7 bases spanning the gap. The CDR3 has 12 residues. Germline values: CDR1 WNHNN, CDR2 SYGVQD (reference sequence). Notes on this clone: The antigen remains unidentified.

With 60 Vbeta and 13 Jbeta primers, the PCR was carried out. Data came from immunoSEQ multiplex PCR; TCRdb stores just in-frame clones and leaves some out. The sample contains under 200,000 clones, approximately 71% of which appear only once. This sequence was found in a girl aged 10 to 17 in good health and CMV-seronegative. This chain links TRBV10-1 with TRBJ1-5; D ambiguous. The sequenced sample was PBMCs. The CDR3 here is CASSSSDQPQHF. The CDR3 DNA reads TGCGCCAGCAGTTCGTCGGATCAGCCCCAGCATTTT.